Listed here is a single T cell receptor (beta chain). V lost 2 bases, J lost 4 bases, and 7 bases stayed unmatched. The CDR3 is 15 amino acids. Germline loops: CDR1 ENHRY, CDR2 SYGVKD. Treatment noted: roughly 20 received Ad26.COV2.S at low or high dose, single or two shots; roughly 5 received placebo; per-sample allocation not given. Day 63 after the first vaccine or placebo injection was the time point for sampling. Expressing Wuhan-strain SARS-CoV-2 spike, an Ad26 vector served as the vaccine. This sample was taken from a study of Ad26.COV2.S vaccination and SARS-CoV-2 variants. Turning to the study itself: Intramuscularly, Ad26.COV2.S was given either once or twice, 56 days apart.

Some clones are missing from TCRdb's copy, which holds only in-frame ones; the method was immunoSEQ multiplex PCR. The sample carries fewer than 400,000 clones, about 85% recorded once. The sequence was obtained from a person between 18 and 60 years old who received the Ad26.COV2.S COVID-19 vaccine or a placebo. Material: peripheral blood, obtained in a trial of Ad26.COV2.S vaccine versus placebo. The rearrangement joins TRBV10-3 to TRBJ1-2; the match to TRBD1 covers 7 bases. The CDR3 loop is CAISETGTGVYGYTF. The CDR3 nucleotides are TGTGCCATCAGTGAGACGGGCACAGGGGTCTATGGCTACACCTTC.